The next 23 T cell receptor beta chains were all read from a single sample in a study of blood T cell repertoires in COVID-19. TCRdb keeps only in-frame clones here, not all; method: immunoSEQ multiplex PCR. The sample yields under 250,000 clones, roughly 85% seen once. Input material: peripheral blood. The receptor set was obtained from a man aged 50 or older who had recovered from COVID-19.

J is TRBJ2-1 and V is TRBV9, with TRBD2 matching 9 bases. CDR1 is SGDLS, CDR2 YYNGEE, per germline. The CDR3 contains 16 residues. V trimming: 0 bases; J trimming: 3 bases; junction bases outside the gene matches: 4. Here the CDR3 reads CASSVATSGYYNEQFF. For the CDR3, the DNA is TGTGCCAGCAGCGTAGCCACTAGCGGGTACTACAATGAGCAGTTCTTC.

This sequence joins TRBV15 and TRBJ2-1, with 13 bases matching TRBD2. Germline V gene data show CDR1 as LNHNV and CDR2 as YYDKDF (reference sequence). V dropped 6 bases and J dropped 2; count of bases not matched to a gene: 1. The CDR3 length is 15 residues. The CDR3 DNA sequence: TGTGCCACCAGACTAGCGGGAGGGCCCTACAATGAGCAGTTCTTC. Translation gives CATRLAGGPYNEQFF.

The J gene is TRBJ1-1, the V gene TRBV5-1; D ambiguous. This CDR3 has 14 amino acids. V lost 5 bases to trimming and J lost 0 bases, with 11 bases between them. Germline V lookup: CDR1 SGHRS, CDR2 YFSETQ. The CDR3 here is CASRAGDLNTEAFF. CDR3 in DNA: TGCGCCAGCAGGGCCGGGGATCTGAACACTGAAGCTTTCTTT.

The chain recombines TRBV5-5 with TRBJ2-2; D remains unclear. CDR1 SGHKS and CDR2 YYEKEE come from the germline V gene (reference sequence). The CDR3 totals 14 residues. Trimming left V 3 bases short and J 0 bases short, with 6 bases between. The CDR3 region has the DNA TGTGCCAGCAGCTCGCGGTCGAACACCGGGGAGCTGTTTTTT. Translation: CASSSRSNTGELFF. The full variable domain, in which reference TRBV5-5 and TRBJ2-2 provide the parts outside the CDR3, is DAGVTQSPTHLIKTRGQQVTLRCSPISGHKSVSWYQQVLGQGPQFIFQYYEKEERGRGNFPDRFSARQFPNYSSELNVNALLLGDSALYLCASSSRSNTGELFFGEGSRLTVL.

The V gene is TRBV6-1, the J gene TRBJ1-6; D possibly corresponds to TRBD1 (5 bases). The germline V and J ends were trimmed by 3 bases and 9 bases, with 6 bases remaining between them. The CDR3 is 12 amino acids. Germline-derived CDR1 and CDR2 are MNHNS and SASEGT. The CDR3 sequence: CASSDRVSPLHF. The CDR3 DNA sequence: TGTGCCAGCAGTGACAGGGTTTCACCCCTCCACTTT.

This clone was observed a few times. This CDR3 reads CASSPATAGYEQYF. The CDR3 bases are TGTGCCAGCAGTCCAGCGACCGCGGGGTACGAGCAGTACTTC. This chain joins TRBV28 and TRBJ2-7, with D possibly matching TRBD2 (6 bases). V gave up 5 bases and J gave up 4 bases, with 15 bases separating them. This CDR3 comprises 14 residues. Germline V gene sequence: CDR1 MDHEN, CDR2 SYDVKM. Based on the CDR3 plus reference TRBV28 and TRBJ2-7, the full variable domain is DVKVTQSSRYLVKRTGEKVFLECVQDMDHENMFWYRQDPGLGLRLIYFSYDVKMKEKGDIPEGYSVSREKKERFSLILESASTNQTSMYLCASSPATAGYEQYFGPGTRLTVT.

The genes are TRBV18 and TRBJ1-5; D remains unclear. There are 16 residues in the CDR3. The V and J ends lost 1 base and 4 bases respectively, with 14 bases between them. The germline V gene encodes CDR1 KGHSH and CDR2 LQKENI. The CDR3 DNA is TGTGCCAGCTCACCACTCTCCCGAGAACAGAATCAGCCCCAGCATTTT. This gives the protein CASSPLSREQNQPQHF. The whole variable domain, filled in from reference TRBV18 and TRBJ1-5, reads NAGVMQNPRHLVRRRGQEARLRCSPMKGHSHVYWYRQLPEEGLKFMVYLQKENIIDESGMPKERFSAEFPKEGPSILRIQQVVRGDSAAYFCASSPLSREQNQPQHFGDGTRLSIL.

J is TRBJ1-5 and V is TRBV19; 10 bases line up with TRBD1. This CDR3 has 18 residues. V lost 4 bases to trimming and J lost 4 bases; unmatched junction nucleotides: 13. CDR1 LNHDA and CDR2 SQIVND come from the germline V gene (reference sequence). CDR3 residues: CASSTLGETGGRNQPQHF. The CDR3, as DNA: TGTGCCAGTAGTACCCTCGGAGAGACAGGGGGCCGTAATCAGCCCCAGCATTTT.

The chain has TRBV7-2 and TRBJ2-1; TRBD2 might be the D (6 bases). V was clipped by 1 base and J by 0 bases, with 16 bases between them. From germline, CDR1 is SGHTA and CDR2 FQGNSA. This CDR3 spans 18 amino acids. For the CDR3, the DNA is TGTGCCAGCAGCTTAGACGCTCTAGCGAGGAGCTCCTACAATGAGCAGTTCTTC. Translating it yields CASSLDALARSSYNEQFF.

The chain has TRBV30 and TRBJ1-1; D is ambiguous. This CDR3 comprises 14 residues. Germline loops: CDR1 GTSNPN, CDR2 SVGIG (reference sequence). With 2 bases removed from V and 1 base from J, the gap between germline ends came to 11 bases. The CDR3 protein is CAWSTSGRNTEAFF. As DNA, the CDR3 is TGTGCCTGGAGTACAAGCGGACGGAACACTGAAGCTTTCTTT.

The CDR3 here is CATSRSGQGRSTEAFF. CDR3 sequence (DNA): TGTGCCACCAGCAGGTCGGGACAGGGGAGGAGCACTGAAGCTTTCTTT. V is TRBV15 and J is TRBJ1-1; 10 bases agree with TRBD1. CDR3 length: 16 amino acids. Germline loops: CDR1 LNHNV, CDR2 YYDKDF (reference sequence). V shed 3 bases and J 4 bases; nucleotides not matched to a gene: 8. Together with reference TRBV15 and TRBJ1-1, the CDR3 gives the full variable domain: DAMVIQNPRYQVTQFGKPVTLSCSQTLNHNVMYWYQQKSSQAPKLLFHYYDKDFNNEADTPDNFQSRRPNTSFCFLDIRSPGLGDTAMYLCATSRSGQGRSTEAFFGQGTRLTVV.

This sequence joins TRBV27 and TRBJ2-1, with TRBD2 identical over 7 bases. This CDR3 contains 14 residues. Germline V gene lookup returns CDR1 MNHEY and CDR2 SMNVEV (reference sequence). Germline trimming cut 4 bases from V and 4 bases from J; bases unmatched to any gene: 4. CDR3: CASSSWDYYNEQFF. In DNA, the CDR3 is TGTGCCAGCAGTTCGTGGGACTATTACAATGAGCAGTTCTTC.

CDR3 residues: CSVEDGRRGRYGTEAFF. The CDR3 DNA reads as TGCAGCGTTGAAGATGGGCGAAGGGGGCGTTATGGCACTGAAGCTTTCTTT. The gene calls are TRBV29-1 and TRBJ1-1, with 7 bases fitting TRBD1. CDR3 size: 17 residues. V was clipped by 0 bases and J by 4 bases; unmatched bases: 14. The germline V gene has CDR1 SQVTM and CDR2 ANQGSEA.

V usage is TRBV19 and J usage is TRBJ1-2, with D possibly matching TRBD1 (6 bases). The CDR3 totals 19 residues. CDR1 LNHDA and CDR2 SQIVND come from the germline V gene (reference sequence). V gave up 0 bases and J gave up 5 bases, with 25 bases separating them. CDR3 bases: TGTGCCAGTAGTATAGATTTAGTCGCCGGGACACCGGGTCGGTATGGCTACACCTTC. Translation gives CASSIDLVAGTPGRYGYTF.

Note on this clone: The sample has other DNA sequences that encode this CDR3 too. The V gene is TRBV6-5, the J gene TRBJ2-3, with D uncertain. Germline CDR1 is MNHEY and CDR2 is SVGAGI. This CDR3 region has 12 residues. V lost 6 bases to trimming and J lost 0 bases, with 4 bases between them. For the CDR3, the DNA is TGTGCCAGCAGCCCGAGCACAGATACGCAGTATTTT. It specifies CASSPSTDTQYF.

The rearrangement joins TRBV27 to TRBJ2-7; 7 bases are shared with TRBD1. J lost 3 bases, V lost 2 bases, and 7 bases had no gene match. The length of the CDR3 is 15 residues. In germline, CDR1 is MNHEY, CDR2 SMNVEV (reference sequence). The chain's CDR3 is CASSLRQGGFYEQYF. The CDR3 DNA reads as TGTGCCAGCAGTTTAAGACAGGGTGGTTTCTACGAGCAGTACTTC.

This clone was counted a single time. The V gene is TRBV10-2, the J gene TRBJ2-1, with D tentatively TRBD2 (6 bases). V shed 4 bases and J shed 3 bases, with 10 bases lying between them. The V gene's germline CDR1 is WSHSY and CDR2 SAAADI. This CDR3 contains 14 residues. The CDR3 protein is CASSVGGSYNEQFF. The CDR3 nucleotides are TGCGCCAGCAGTGTTGGAGGGAGCTACAATGAGCAGTTCTTC.

This sequence joins TRBV28 and TRBJ1-2, with D perhaps matching TRBD1 (6 bases). Trimming took off 5 bases at V and 7 bases at J, with 14 bases between the two ends. The CDR3 covers 13 residues. The germline V gene encodes CDR1 MDHEN and CDR2 SYDVKM. The CDR3 region is CASSTGREGGYTF. The DNA of the CDR3 is TGTGCCAGCAGTACAGGGCGGGAGGGTGGCTACACCTTC.

The chain uses TRBV18 and TRBJ1-1, with 8 nucleotides matching TRBD1. Unmatched junction bases numbered 9, after V lost 2 bases and J lost 4 bases. Germline V gene lookup returns CDR1 KGHSH and CDR2 LQKENI. The CDR3 covers 16 residues. CDR3: CASSPLATGDGTEAFF. The DNA of the CDR3 is TGTGCCAGCTCACCATTAGCGACAGGGGATGGCACTGAAGCTTTCTTT. The full variable domain, in which reference TRBV18 and TRBJ1-1 provide the parts outside the CDR3, is NAGVMQNPRHLVRRRGQEARLRCSPMKGHSHVYWYRQLPEEGLKFMVYLQKENIIDESGMPKERFSAEFPKEGPSILRIQQVVRGDSAAYFCASSPLATGDGTEAFFGQGTRLTVV.

V gene TRBV4-1 combines with J gene TRBJ2-1; possible D gene TRBD2, 6 bases. Germline V lookup: CDR1 MGHRA, CDR2 YSYEKL. The V end was cut by 0 bases, the J end by 7 bases, with 19 bases between. The CDR3 is 17 residues long. The CDR3 loop is CASSQEGVSSGRNEQFF. CDR3 DNA sequence: TGCGCCAGCAGCCAAGAGGGGGTGTCCAGCGGGCGGAATGAGCAGTTCTTC.

This rearrangement joins TRBV7-6 to TRBJ2-7; TRBD2 is a possible D gene (7 bases). Trimming took off 4 bases at V and 2 bases at J, with 12 bases between the two ends. Germline lookup yields CDR1 SGHVS and CDR2 FNYEAQ. The CDR3 spans 14 residues. In DNA form, the CDR3 reads TGTGCCAGCAGCTCAGGGGACTACCCCTACGAGCAGTACTTC. Its translation: CASSSGDYPYEQYF.

This clone has a single count. This chain connects TRBV15 to TRBJ2-2; 8 bases match TRBD1. Germline V gene sequence: CDR1 LNHNV, CDR2 YYDKDF (reference sequence). The CDR3 sequence is 17 residues long. The J segment lost 7 bases and the V segment lost 2 bases, leaving 12 bases of the junction unmatched. This CDR3 is CATSRPDRGIRNGELFF. The DNA for the CDR3 is TGTGCCACCAGCAGACCTGACAGGGGAATAAGAAACGGGGAGCTGTTTTTT.

The gene calls are TRBV5-1 and TRBJ2-1; 8 bases agree with TRBD2. The CDR3 has 15 amino acids. Germline-derived CDR1 and CDR2 are SGHRS and YFSETQ. J was trimmed by 3 bases and V by 4 bases; bases with no gene match: 6. CDR3 nucleotide sequence: TGCGCCAGCAGCGCTCCTAGCGGGTACTACAATGAGCAGTTCTTC. Protein product: CASSAPSGYYNEQFF.